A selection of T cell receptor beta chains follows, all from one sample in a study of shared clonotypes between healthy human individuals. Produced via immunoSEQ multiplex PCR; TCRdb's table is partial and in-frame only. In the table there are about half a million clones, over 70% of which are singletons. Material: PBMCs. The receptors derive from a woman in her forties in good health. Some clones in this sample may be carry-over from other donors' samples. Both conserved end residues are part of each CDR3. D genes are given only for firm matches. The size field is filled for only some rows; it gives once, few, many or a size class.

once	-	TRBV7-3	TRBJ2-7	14	TGTGCCAGCAGCCCGCAGGGAAACTCCTACGAGCAGTACTTC	CASSPQGNSYEQYF
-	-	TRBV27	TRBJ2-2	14	TGTGCCAGCAGACCGAGCGGCTACACCGGGGAGCTGTTTTTT	CASRPSGYTGELFF
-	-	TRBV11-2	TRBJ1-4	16	TGTGCCAGCAGCTTGCGAGTTGGGAGGCCTAATGAAAAACTGTTTTTT	CASSLRVGRPNEKLFF
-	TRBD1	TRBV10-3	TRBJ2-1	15	TGTGCCATCAGTGGCCGGGACAGGGGCCCGAATGAGCAGTTCTTC	CAISGRDRGPNEQFF
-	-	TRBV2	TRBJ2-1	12	TGTGCCAGCAGGGGCCTGGTCAATGAGCAGTTCTTC	CASRGLVNEQFF
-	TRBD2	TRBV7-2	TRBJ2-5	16	TGTGCCAGCAGCTTAATAGGTGGGAGGGCGGCAGAGACCCAGTACTTC	CASSLIGGRAAETQYF
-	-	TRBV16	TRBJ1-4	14	TGTGCCAGCAGCCAGTGGGGGCCAAATGAAAAACTGTTTTTT	CASSQWGPNEKLFF
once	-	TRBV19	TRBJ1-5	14	TGTGCCAGTAGTACCCCGGGACACTTTCAGCCCCAGCATTTT	CASSTPGHFQPQHF
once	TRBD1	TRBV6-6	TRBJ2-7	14	TGTGCCAGCAGGTTGGGACAGGGGGCCTACGAGCAGTACTTC	CASRLGQGAYEQYF
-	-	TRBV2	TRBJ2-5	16	TGTGCCAGCAGGACCCAGACAGGGACGGGGGGAGAGACCCAGTACTTC	CASRTQTGTGGETQYF
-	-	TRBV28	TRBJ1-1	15	TGTGCCAGCAGTTTTCGTCTCCGCCATCGCCCTGAAGCTTTCTTT	CASSFRLRHRPEAFF
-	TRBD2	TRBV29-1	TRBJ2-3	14	TGCAGCGTTGAGCTCGGACTAGCGCCAGATACGCAGTATTTT	CSVELGLAPDTQYF
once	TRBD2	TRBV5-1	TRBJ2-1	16	TGCGCCAGCAGCTTGGGGGGGACTAGTCCCGACAATGAGCAGTTCTTC	CASSLGGTSPDNEQFF
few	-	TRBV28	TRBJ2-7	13	TGTGCCAGCAGTCGCCCTGGGTCCTACGAGCAGTACTTC	CASSRPGSYEQYF
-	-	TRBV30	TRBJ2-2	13	TGTGCCTGGAGTCTATGGGGGACTGGGGAGCTGTTTTTT	CAWSLWGTGELFF
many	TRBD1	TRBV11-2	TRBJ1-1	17	TGTGCCAGCAGCCATCGGACAGGGGGAATTATGAACACTGAAGCTTTCTTT	CASSHRTGGIMNTEAFF
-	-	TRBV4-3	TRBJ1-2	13	TGCGCCAGCAGCCAAGAAATAGGGTCTGGCTACACCTTC	CASSQEIGSGYTF
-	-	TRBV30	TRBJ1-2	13	TGTGCCTGGAGTTATGGGGCATCTTCAGGCTACACCTTC	CAWSYGASSGYTF
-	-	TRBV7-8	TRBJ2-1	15	TGTGCCAGCAGCTTAGACTCGGCCCAGTACAATGAGCAGTTCTTC	CASSLDSAQYNEQFF
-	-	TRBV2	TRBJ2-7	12	TGTGCCAGCAGCGGGACTCCACGTGGGCAGTACTTC	CASSGTPRGQYF
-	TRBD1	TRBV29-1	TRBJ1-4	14	TGCAGCGTGGAAACAGGGGCGGGCGATGAAAAACTGTTTTTT	CSVETGAGDEKLFF
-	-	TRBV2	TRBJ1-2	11	TGTGCCAGCGATGTCGGGGACCGAGGGACCTTC	CASDVGDRGTF
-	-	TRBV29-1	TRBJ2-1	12	TGCAGCGCCATGACAGGAAGTGTTGAGCAGTTCTTC	CSAMTGSVEQFF
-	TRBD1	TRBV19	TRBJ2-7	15	TGTGCCAGTAGTATAGGACAGGGCGGTTCCTACGAGCAGTACTTC	CASSIGQGGSYEQYF
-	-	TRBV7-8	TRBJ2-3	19	TGTGCCAGCAGCTTCCAACCCCGGGGGCAGGGGCTAGCGTTAGATACGCAGTATTTT	CASSFQPRGQGLALDTQYF
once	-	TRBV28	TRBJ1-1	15	TGTGCCAGCAGCACCCCGACATTCCCGGGTACTGAAGCTTTCTTT	CASSTPTFPGTEAFF
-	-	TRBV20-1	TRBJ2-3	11	TGCAGTGCTACGGCGACAGATACGCAGTATTTT	CSATATDTQYF
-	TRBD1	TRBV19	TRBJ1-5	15	TGTGCCAGTAGCCCCACAGGGGGAAAAGATCAGCCCCAGCATTTT	CASSPTGGKDQPQHF
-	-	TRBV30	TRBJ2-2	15	TGTGCCTGGGGGAGTGCAGGGGAGGATACAGGGGAGCTGTTTTTT	CAWGSAGEDTGELFF
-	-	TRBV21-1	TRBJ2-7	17	TGTGCCAGCAGCAAATTGGCCGTAGGTAGCGGGAGGTACGAGCAGTACTTC	CASSKLAVGSGRYEQYF
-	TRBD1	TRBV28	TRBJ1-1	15	TGTGCCAGCAGTCCCCAGGGGGCCGGGAACACTGAAGCTTTCTTT	CASSPQGAGNTEAFF
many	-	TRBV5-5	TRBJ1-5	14	TGTGCCAGCAGCTTAAGGACGGAACATCAGCCCCAGCATTTT	CASSLRTEHQPQHF
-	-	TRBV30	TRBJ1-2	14	TGTGCCTGGAGTAAAAATCTGGCGGACGGGGGCTACACCTTC	CAWSKNLADGGYTF
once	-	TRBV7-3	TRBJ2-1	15	TGTGCCAGCAGCCTGCACCCGGGGGCCCACAATGAGCAGTTCTTC	CASSLHPGAHNEQFF
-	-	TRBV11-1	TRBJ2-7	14	TGTGCCAGCAGCTTAGGAGGGGGAGGGTACGAGCAGTACTTC	CASSLGGGGYEQYF
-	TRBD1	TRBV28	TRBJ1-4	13	TGTGCCAGCAGGACAGGGATTCGGGAAAAACTGTTTTTT	CASRTGIREKLFF
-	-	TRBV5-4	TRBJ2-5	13	TGTGCCAGCAGCCGAGACACGCAAGAGACCCAGTACTTC	CASSRDTQETQYF
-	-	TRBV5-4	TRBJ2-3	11	TGTGCCAGCAGCTCATGGGATACGCAGTATTTT	CASSSWDTQYF
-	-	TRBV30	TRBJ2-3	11	TGTGCCTGGAGTACAGGGGATACGCAGTATTTT	CAWSTGDTQYF
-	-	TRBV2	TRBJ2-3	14	TGTGCCAGCAGGACCGGACTAGGGGGAGATACGCAGTATTTT	CASRTGLGGDTQYF
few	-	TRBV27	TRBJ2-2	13	TGTGCCAGCAGTTTAGGGATCACCGGGGAGCTGTTTTTT	CASSLGITGELFF
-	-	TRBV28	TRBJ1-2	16	TGTGCCAGCAGCCGAATCTCCGGGACTGATAACTATGGCTACACCTTC	CASSRISGTDNYGYTF
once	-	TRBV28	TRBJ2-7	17	TGTGCCAGCAGTTTACTGCCACGGGGTGCGGGAACCTACGAGCAGTACTTC	CASSLLPRGAGTYEQYF
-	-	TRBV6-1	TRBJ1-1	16	TGTGCCAGCAGTGGGAGGAGAGGGGGTATGAACACTGAAGCTTTCTTT	CASSGRRGGMNTEAFF
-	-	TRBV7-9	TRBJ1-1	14	TGTGCCAGCAGCTTATCGCGGCTGAACACTGAAGCTTTCTTT	CASSLSRLNTEAFF